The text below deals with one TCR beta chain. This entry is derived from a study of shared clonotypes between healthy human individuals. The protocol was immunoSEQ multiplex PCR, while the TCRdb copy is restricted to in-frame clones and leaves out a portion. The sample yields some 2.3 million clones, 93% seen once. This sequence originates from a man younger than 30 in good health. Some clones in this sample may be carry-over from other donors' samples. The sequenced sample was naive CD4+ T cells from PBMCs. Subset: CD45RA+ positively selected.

This CDR3 reads CASSFLQLKSGKAKNIQYF. DNA for the CDR3: TGTGCCAGCAGTTTCCTCCAGTTGAAGAGCGGGAAGGCCAAAAACATTCAGTACTTC. The chain carries TRBV28 and TRBJ2-4, with 7 bases lining up with TRBD2. Germline CDR1 reads MDHEN; CDR2 reads SYDVKM. V was pared by 3 bases and J by 1 base, with 15 bases of the junction left unmatched. CDR3 length: 19 amino acids.